Listed below are T cell receptor beta chains from one sample, sequenced in a study of blood T cell repertoires in COVID-19. Repertoires were generated with immunoSEQ multiplex PCR, while TCRdb's copy carries only in-frame clones and drops some. The sample shows 250,000 to 350,000 clones, approximately 84% of them seen only once. Input material: peripheral blood. The receptor set was obtained from a human donor with COVID-19, enrolled during active disease. The donor label of this sample is uncertain. CDR3s leave out the opening cysteine and the closing phenylalanine or tryptophan.

TRBV4-1	TRBJ2-3	ASSQALAGSTDTQY
TRBV5-6	TRBJ2-7	ASTNGPGYSYEQY
TRBV4-2	TRBJ2-7	ASSQDRDPGTTYEQY
TRBV3-1/TRBV3-2	TRBJ1-2	ASGQGVPLYGYT
TRBV19	TRBJ2-1	ASSTGQSIYNEQF
TRBV27	TRBJ1-5	ASRTRTGGNQPQH
TRBV28	TRBJ2-5	ASALPGQGWETQY
TRBV20-1	TRBJ1-2	SASTGYGYT
TRBV7-8	TRBJ1-1	ASSLAGQGGTEAF
TRBV10-1	TRBJ2-5	ASSEGTSGRQETQY
TRBV5-1	TRBJ2-2	ASSLVRGNTGELF
TRBV28	TRBJ1-4	ASRFGTRSLRGRNEKLF
TRBV30	TRBJ1-5	AWSVRGGFGQPQH
TRBV28	TRBJ1-4	ASSFRGANEKLF
TRBV12-3/TRBV12-4	TRBJ1-2	ASSFQGAVGYT
TRBV7-9	TRBJ2-7	ASSLEGQGDKRY
TRBV19	TRBJ2-2	ASSIPSGRELF
TRBV5-6	TRBJ2-1	ASSLEGTREQF
TRBV5-6	TRBJ1-2	ASSLGGGRNGYT
TRBV5-1	TRBJ2-7	ASQAGGSSYEQY
TRBV5-8	TRBJ2-1	ASSQSGSSYNEQF
TRBV27	TRBJ2-5	ATNQETQY
TRBV4-2	TRBJ1-4	ASSQNPSPLETNEKLF
TRBV7-2	TRBJ2-7	ASSLISSVYEQY
TRBV5-1	TRBJ1-1	ASSLEGPRGALGAF
TRBV7-3	TRBJ2-3	ASSLRTSQAGATDTQY
TRBV6-5	TRBJ1-1	ASSASGNTEAF
TRBV11-3	TRBJ2-3	ASSLGASGASDTQY
TRBV4-3	TRBJ2-3	ASSQAPTSGGTDTQY
TRBV28	TRBJ2-3	ASSPQTGLHTDTQY
TRBV28	TRBJ2-7	ASSSTTVPLEQY
TRBV7-2	TRBJ2-1	ASSLGGGSYNEQF
TRBV27	TRBJ1-4	ASSLLAATNEKLF
TRBV6-6	TRBJ2-7	ASIKREGAYEQY
TRBV19	TRBJ2-1	ASSIFSPNEQF
TRBV25-1	TRBJ2-1	ASRRGGGNEQF
TRBV27	TRBJ1-5	ASSSRNQPQH
TRBV7-7	TRBJ2-1	ASSTSPSGRANEQF
TRBV2	TRBJ2-1	ASRVGQTPTMTQQF
TRBV6-2/TRBV6-3	TRBJ1-3	ASSYFRSGNTIY
TRBV30	TRBJ2-1	AWTRPGVVYNEQF
TRBV5-4	TRBJ2-2	ASSSTSGRLSGELF
TRBV19	TRBJ1-6	ASRQEINNSPLH
TRBV5-1	TRBJ1-1	ASSLDRGMNTEAF
TRBV10-3	TRBJ1-1	AISGQGPEAF
TRBV2	TRBJ2-5	ASRKPQGGETQY
TRBV19	TRBJ2-3	ASSQGIVDTQY
TRBV3-1/TRBV3-2	TRBJ1-5	ASSTGDNQPQH
TRBV5-1	TRBJ2-7	ASSLVLAGGLDEQY